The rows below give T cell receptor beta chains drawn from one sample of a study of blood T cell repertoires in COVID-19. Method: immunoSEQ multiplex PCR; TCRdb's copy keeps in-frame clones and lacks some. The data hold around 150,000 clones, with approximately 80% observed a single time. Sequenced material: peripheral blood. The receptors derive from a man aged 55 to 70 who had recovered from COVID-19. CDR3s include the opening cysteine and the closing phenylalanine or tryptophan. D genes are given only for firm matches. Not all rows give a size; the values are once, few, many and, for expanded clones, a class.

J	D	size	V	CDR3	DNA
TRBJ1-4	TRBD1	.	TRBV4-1	CASSEPTGVDEKLFF	TGCGCCAGCAGCGAACCCACAGGGGTGGATGAAAAACTGTTTTTT
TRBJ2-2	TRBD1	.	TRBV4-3	CASSQDRQGAGITGELFF	TGCGCCAGCAGCCAAGATCGACAGGGGGCCGGTATCACCGGGGAGCTGTTTTTT
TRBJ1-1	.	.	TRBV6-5	CASSYLYEAFF	TGTGCCAGCAGTTATCTCTATGAAGCTTTCTTT
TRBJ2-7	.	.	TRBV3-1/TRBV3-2	CASSQGIQGREQYF	TGTGCCAGCAGCCAAGGAATACAGGGCCGCGAGCAGTACTTC
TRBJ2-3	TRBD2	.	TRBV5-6	CASSIGGLAGGQNTDTQYF	TGTGCCAGCAGCATAGGAGGACTAGCGGGGGGGCAAAACACAGATACGCAGTATTTT
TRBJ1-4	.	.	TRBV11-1	CASSFAGNEKLFF	TGTGCCAGCAGCTTCGCGGGGAATGAAAAACTGTTTTTT
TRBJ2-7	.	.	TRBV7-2	CASSLDRIDEQYF	TGTGCCAGCAGCTTAGACAGGATCGACGAGCAGTACTTC
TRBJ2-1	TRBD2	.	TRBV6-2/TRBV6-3	CASSPSPSSGDYNEQFF	TGTGCCAGCAGTCCCAGCCCCTCTAGCGGAGACTACAATGAGCAGTTCTTC
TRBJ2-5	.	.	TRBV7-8	CASSLEGRGTQYF	TGTGCCAGCAGCTTGGAGGGCCGGGGTACCCAGTACTTC
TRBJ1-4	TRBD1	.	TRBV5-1	CASSWGDRDAEKLFF	TGCGCCAGCAGCTGGGGGGACAGGGATGCGGAAAAACTGTTTTTT
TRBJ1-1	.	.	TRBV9	CASSVVEGGRTEAFF	TGTGCCAGCAGCGTAGTCGAGGGAGGGAGGACTGAAGCTTTCTTT
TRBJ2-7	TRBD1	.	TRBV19	CASSIGGTGTYEQYF	TGTGCCAGTAGTATAGGAGGGACAGGGACGTACGAGCAGTACTTC
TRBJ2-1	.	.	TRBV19	CASSIASRNEQFF	TGTGCCAGTAGTATAGCTAGCCGGAATGAGCAGTTCTTC
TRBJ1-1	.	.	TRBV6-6	CASSYDAGSTEAFF	TGTGCCAGCAGTTACGACGCGGGGAGCACTGAAGCTTTCTTT
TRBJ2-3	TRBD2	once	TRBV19	CASTPGLGLGADTQYF	TGTGCCAGTACTCCCGGACTAGGCCTGGGGGCAGATACGCAGTATTTT
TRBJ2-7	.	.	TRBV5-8	CASEWLPRKQYF	TGTGCCAGCGAGTGGCTCCCTAGGAAGCAGTACTTC
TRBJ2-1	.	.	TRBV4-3	CASSHRGGEQFF	TGCGCCAGCAGCCATAGGGGGGGTGAGCAGTTCTTC
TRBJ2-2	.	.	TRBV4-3	CASSQGGHQTAGELFF	TGCGCCAGCAGCCAAGGGGGACACCAGACCGCCGGGGAGCTGTTTTTT
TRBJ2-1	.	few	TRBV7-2	CASSLPGTHNEQFF	TGTGCCAGCAGCTTGCCCGGGACACACAATGAGCAGTTCTTC
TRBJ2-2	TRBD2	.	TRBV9	CASSVTSANTGELFF	TGTGCCAGCAGCGTTACTAGCGCCAACACCGGGGAGCTGTTTTTT
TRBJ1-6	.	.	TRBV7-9	CASSLASSVSPLHF	TGTGCCAGCAGCTTAGCCTCTTCGGTTTCACCCCTCCACTTT
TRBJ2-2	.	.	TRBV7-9	CASSLASAGELFF	TGTGCCAGCAGCTTAGCTAGCGCCGGGGAGCTGTTTTTT
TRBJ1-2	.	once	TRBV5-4	CASSAPREDHYGYTF	TGTGCCAGCAGCGCGCCCAGGGAGGATCACTATGGCTACACCTTC
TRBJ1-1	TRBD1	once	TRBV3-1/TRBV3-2	CASSPHRDRNTEAFF	TGTGCCAGCAGCCCACACCGGGACAGGAACACTGAAGCTTTCTTT
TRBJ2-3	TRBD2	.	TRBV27	CASSEVGLAGGGTDTQYF	TGTGCCAGCAGCGAAGTCGGACTAGCGGGAGGCGGCACAGATACGCAGTATTTT
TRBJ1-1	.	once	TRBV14	CASSQYVNTEAFF	TGTGCCAGCAGCCAGTATGTGAACACTGAAGCTTTCTTT
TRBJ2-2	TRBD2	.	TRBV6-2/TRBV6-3	CASSYGSSGSLGELFF	TGTGCCAGCAGTTACGGTTCTAGCGGGAGCTTAGGGGAGCTGTTTTTT
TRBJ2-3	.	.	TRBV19	CASSPTSPGLSTQYF	TGTGCCAGTAGTCCCACGAGTCCCGGTTTGAGTACGCAGTATTTT
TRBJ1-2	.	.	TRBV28	CASRSDKIYGYTF	TGTGCCAGCAGGTCCGACAAGATCTATGGCTACACCTTC
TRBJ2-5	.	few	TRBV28	CASSLGGNQETQYF	TGTGCCAGCAGTTTAGGCGGAAACCAAGAGACCCAGTACTTC
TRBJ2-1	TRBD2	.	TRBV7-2	CASSLETTSGTGEQFF	TGTGCCAGCAGCTTAGAAACGACTAGCGGGACGGGTGAGCAGTTCTTC
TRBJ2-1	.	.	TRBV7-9	CASSLALSGVHEQFF	TGTGCCAGCAGCTTAGCTCTCTCCGGGGTCCATGAGCAGTTCTTC
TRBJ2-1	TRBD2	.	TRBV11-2	CASSPVGLAGVGEQFF	TGTGCCAGCAGTCCCGTAGGGCTAGCGGGAGTCGGGGAGCAGTTCTTC
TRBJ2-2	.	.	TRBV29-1	CSVETTRNTGELFF	TGCAGCGTTGAGACTACTAGAAACACCGGGGAGCTGTTTTTT
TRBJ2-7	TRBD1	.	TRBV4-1	CASSVSSGTGVAYEQYF	TGCGCCAGCAGCGTATCCTCCGGGACAGGAGTCGCATACGAGCAGTACTTC
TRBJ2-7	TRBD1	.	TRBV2	CASSYFRGQSYEQYF	TGTGCCAGCAGTTATTTTAGGGGACAGAGCTACGAGCAGTACTTC
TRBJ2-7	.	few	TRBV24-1	CATSEAEVMYF	TGTGCCACCAGTGAGGCGGAGGTCATGTACTTC
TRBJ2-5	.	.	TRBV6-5	CASTAGLKTQYF	TGTGCCAGCACAGCAGGGTTAAAGACCCAGTACTTC
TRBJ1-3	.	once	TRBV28	CASSPGGGGGIPSGNTIYF	TGTGCCAGCAGTCCTGGCGGGGGCGGCGGGATCCCCTCTGGAAACACCATATATTTT
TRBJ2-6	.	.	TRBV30	CAWSGAGANVLTF	TGTGCCTGGAGCGGGGCTGGGGCCAACGTCCTGACTTTC
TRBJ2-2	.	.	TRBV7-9	CASSLRQNTGELFF	TGTGCCAGCAGCTTAAGACAGAACACCGGGGAGCTGTTTTTT
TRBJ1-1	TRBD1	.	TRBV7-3	CASSLDRDTEAFF	TGTGCCAGCAGCTTGGACAGGGACACTGAAGCTTTCTTT
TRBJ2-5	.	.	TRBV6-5	CASNQFPKETQYF	TGTGCCAGCAACCAGTTTCCAAAAGAGACCCAGTACTTC
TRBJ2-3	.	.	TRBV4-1	CASSQDLLARTTDTQYF	TGCGCCAGCAGCCAAGATCTCCTAGCGAGGACCACAGATACGCAGTATTTT
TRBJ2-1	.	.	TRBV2	CASSYLQGRNEQFF	TGTGCCAGCAGCTACCTACAGGGGAGGAATGAGCAGTTCTTC
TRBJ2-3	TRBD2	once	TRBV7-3	CASSYSGGASDTQYF	TGTGCCAGCAGCTATAGCGGGGGGGCATCAGATACGCAGTATTTT
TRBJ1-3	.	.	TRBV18	CASSPRRGSSGNTIYF	TGTGCCAGCTCACCAAGAAGAGGGAGCTCTGGAAACACCATATATTTT
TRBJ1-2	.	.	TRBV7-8	CASSPPGIPNYGYTF	TGTGCCAGCAGCCCACCAGGGATCCCTAACTATGGCTACACCTTC
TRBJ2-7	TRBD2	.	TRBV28	CASRLAGANEQYF	TGTGCCAGCAGACTAGCGGGAGCCAACGAGCAGTACTTC
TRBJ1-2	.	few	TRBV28	CASFWTNYGYTF	TGTGCCAGTTTTTGGACAAACTATGGCTACACCTTC
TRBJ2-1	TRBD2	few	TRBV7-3	CASSPSGGWTSGGNEQFF	TGTGCCAGCAGCCCCTCGGGTGGGTGGACTAGCGGGGGCAATGAGCAGTTCTTC
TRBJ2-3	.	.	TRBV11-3	CASSSGGGTDTQYF	TGTGCCAGCAGCTCCGGAGGCGGCACAGATACGCAGTATTTT
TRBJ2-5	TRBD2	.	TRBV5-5	CASSSQGLKTQYF	TGTGCCAGCAGCTCCCAGGGACTAAAGACCCAGTACTTC
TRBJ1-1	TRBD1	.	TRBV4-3	CASSPLGQANTEAFF	TGCGCCAGCAGCCCGTTGGGACAGGCGAACACTGAAGCTTTCTTT
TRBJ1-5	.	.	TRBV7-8	CASSRLGGGQPQHF	TGTGCCAGCAGCCGCTTGGGGGGGGGTCAGCCCCAGCATTTT